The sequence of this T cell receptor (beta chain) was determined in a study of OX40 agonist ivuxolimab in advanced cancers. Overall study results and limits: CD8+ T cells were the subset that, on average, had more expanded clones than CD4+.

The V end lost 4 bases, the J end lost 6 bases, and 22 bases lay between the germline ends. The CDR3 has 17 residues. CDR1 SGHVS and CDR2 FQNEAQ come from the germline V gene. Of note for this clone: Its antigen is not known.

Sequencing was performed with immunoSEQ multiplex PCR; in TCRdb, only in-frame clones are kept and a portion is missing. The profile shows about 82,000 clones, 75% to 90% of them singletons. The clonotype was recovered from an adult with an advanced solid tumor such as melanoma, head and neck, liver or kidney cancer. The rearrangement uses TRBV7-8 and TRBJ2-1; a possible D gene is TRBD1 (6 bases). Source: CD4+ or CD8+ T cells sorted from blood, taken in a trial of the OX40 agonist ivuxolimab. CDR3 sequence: CASSYYTEQGRANEQFF. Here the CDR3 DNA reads TGTGCCAGCAGCTACTATACGGAACAGGGTAGGGCCAATGAGCAGTTCTTC.